This T cell receptor (beta chain) was recovered during a study of T cells in Graves' hyperthyroidism and ophthalmopathy. Template material for amplifying TCR beta CDR3 regions consisted of RNA transcripts. HTBI primers were used for first-round RT-PCR of the TCR CDR3. From the multiplex PCR reads, TCRdb called clonotypes with MiXCR, one entry per CDR3 protein. This sample has 500,000 to 600,000 distinct CDR3 sequences, with 35% to 55% found just once. Patients showing uncontrolled infection, other autoimmune disease, pregnancy or lactation were ineligible. The CDR3 extends over 14 amino acids. Unmatched junction bases numbered 5, after V lost 4 bases and J lost 4 bases. Germline CDR1 LNHNV, CDR2 YYDKDF (reference sequence).

The clonotype comes from a young woman with Graves' hyperthyroidism. This rearrangement joins TRBV15 to TRBJ2-7; 9 nucleotides line up with TRBD2. Sequenced material: peripheral blood or thyroid tissue (not recorded which). The CDR3 coding sequence is TGTGCCACCAGCAATAGCGGGAGTGGGTACGAGCAGTACTTC. Its translation: CATSNSGSGYEQYF.